The next 18 T cell receptor beta chains were all read from a single sample in a study of post-analysis software for immune sequencing data. Antigens of these TCRs are unknown. Libraries were made from TCR beta cDNA, and they carried unique molecular identifiers. One entry per CDR3 protein results from TCRdb running MiXCR on the PCR reads. The sample lists over 150,000 distinct CDR3 sequences, approximately 31% occurring once. Study-level points and caveats: Patients used about 5 TRBV segments, including TRBV5-6, TRBV5-1 and TRBV20-1, more often than controls.

The sequencing sample was made of blood. Receptors originate from a girl aged 5 to 17 with multiple sclerosis.

On this clonotype: This could be a read error, since a much larger clone is one nucleotide away. The rearrangement joins TRBV7-2 to TRBJ2-1; possibly TRBD2 for D (6 bases). The V end lost 7 bases, the J end lost 9 bases, and 19 bases lay between the germline ends. The germline gives CDR1 SGHTA, CDR2 FQGNSA. The CDR3 spans 14 residues. The CDR3 nucleotides read TGTGCCAGCACCCAGCGAGGGGAGGTCGGTGAGCAGTTCTTC. Translating gives CASTQRGEVGEQFF.

The rearrangement links TRBV4-3 to TRBJ1-4; 9 bases are shared with TRBD1. Trimming removed 4 bases from V and 7 bases from J; junction bases left unmatched: 7. The CDR3 totals 15 residues. In germline, CDR1 is LGHNA, CDR2 YSLEER. The CDR3: CASSPGTGKGEKLFF. Here the CDR3 DNA reads TGCGCCAGCAGCCCTGGGACAGGGAAAGGTGAAAAACTGTTTTTT.

The J gene is TRBJ2-5, the V gene TRBV5-1; tentative D call: TRBD1 (6 bases). Germline V lookup: CDR1 SGHRS, CDR2 YFSETQ. The CDR3 spans 14 residues. Deletions cut 4 bases from V and 4 bases from J, with 14 bases between. CDR3 nucleotides: TGCGCCAGCAGCGATGCAGGGGCTAGAGAGACCCAGTACTTC. This encodes CASSDAGARETQYF.

This clonotype has only a few counts. The chain employs TRBV28 and TRBJ2-7; 8 bases agree with TRBD1. V shed 3 bases, J shed 3 bases, and the junction held 7 bases outside the gene matches. Germline V gene lookup returns CDR1 MDHEN and CDR2 SYDVKM. The length of the CDR3 is 15 residues. CDR3 in DNA: TGTGCCAGCAGTTTCCGGACAGGGATAGGCTACGAGCAGTACTTC. Residues: CASSFRTGIGYEQYF.

This clonotype came up a few times. The chain links TRBV6-2 or TRBV6-3 to TRBJ1-1, with D possibly matching TRBD1 (5 bases). Germline V CDR1 and CDR2: MNHEY, SVGEGT. This CDR3 has 14 amino acids. Trimming pared 3 bases from V and 4 bases from J, leaving 12 bases between. The CDR3 DNA sequence: TGTGCCAGCAGTTATCCGGGGCCGCGCACTGAAGCTTTCTTT. Its protein product is CASSYPGPRTEAFF.

This clonotype has only a few counts. A read error may be the cause here, since a much bigger clone is one base away. The V call is TRBV4-1, the J call TRBJ2-7; TRBD1 matches at 7 bases. The CDR3 is 14 amino acids. CDR1 and CDR2 from the germline V gene are MGHRA and YSYEKL. CDR3 nucleotide sequence: TGCGCCAGCAGCCCCCTCCGGACAGGCTACGAGCGGTACTTC. It is translated as CASSPLRTGYERYF.

The rearrangement links TRBV19 to TRBJ2-1; TRBD2 aligns across 12 bases. This CDR3 comprises 14 residues. J gave up 7 bases and V 3 bases, and 1 base lay outside the gene matches. Germline loops: CDR1 LNHDA, CDR2 SQIVND (reference sequence). Here the CDR3 reads CASSMGTSGNEQFF. The CDR3 coding sequence is TGTGCCAGTAGTATGGGGACTAGCGGGAATGAGCAGTTCTTC.

The V and J genes are TRBV12-3 or TRBV12-4 and TRBJ2-1, with TRBD1 matching 8 bases. The J segment lost 8 bases and the V segment lost 5 bases, leaving 8 bases of the junction unmatched. This CDR3 spans 14 amino acids. The CDR3 sequence is CASSIPGQEDEQFF. CDR3 sequence (DNA): TGTGCCAGCAGTATACCGGGACAGGAGGATGAGCAGTTCTTC.

The chain couples TRBV10-3 to TRBJ2-3, with D possibly matching TRBD1 (6 bases). The CDR3 has 13 amino acids. Germline CDR1 is ENHRY and CDR2 is SYGVKD. The V end was cut by 10 bases, the J end by 3 bases, with 14 bases between. For the CDR3, the DNA is TGTGCCAGTAGGGGGAAGGCTACAGATACGCAGTATTTT. The encoded protein is CASRGKATDTQYF.

This clonotype was observed many times. The V call is TRBV29-1, the J call TRBJ2-1; TRBD2 might be the D (5 bases). Germline CDR1 is SQVTM and CDR2 is ANQGSEA. This CDR3 comprises 11 residues. Trimming took off 7 bases at V and 8 bases at J, with 12 bases between the two ends. The CDR3 DNA reads as TGCAGCGGTACCCGGGGAGATGAGCAGTTCTTC. Its translation: CSGTRGDEQFF.

This clonotype was counted many times. V gene TRBV29-1 combines with J gene TRBJ2-1; D possibly corresponds to TRBD1 (6 bases). Per germline, CDR1 SQVTM and CDR2 ANQGSEA. With 6 bases removed from V and 8 bases from J, the gap between germline ends came to 11 bases. This CDR3 has 11 residues. For the CDR3, the DNA is TGCAGCGTACGTCAGGGGTATGAGCAGTTCTTC. Translation: CSVRQGYEQFF.

This clonotype was picked up many times. J is TRBJ2-1 and V is TRBV12-3 or TRBV12-4, with 11 bases that match TRBD2. There are 16 residues in the CDR3. V trimming: 3 bases; J trimming: 7 bases; junction bases outside the gene matches: 8. The CDR3 spells CASSFTTSGSGNEQFF. Here the CDR3 DNA reads TGTGCCAGCAGTTTTACAACTAGCGGGAGTGGTAATGAGCAGTTCTTC.

This clonotype was seen more than once but under ten times. The genes are TRBV2 and TRBJ1-5, with a weak D call TRBD1 (5 bases). CDR3 length: 14 amino acids. V was cut by 7 bases and J by 0 bases, with 10 bases left in between. Germline CDR1 is SNHLY and CDR2 is FYNNEI. The CDR3 region is CASKTDNSNQPQHF. In nucleotides, the CDR3 is TGTGCCAGCAAGACAGATAATAGCAATCAGCCCCAGCATTTT. Full variable domain (missing parts from reference TRBV2 and TRBJ1-5): EPEVTQTPSHQVTQMGQEVILRCVPISNHLYFYWYRQILGQKVEFLVSFYNNEISEKSEIFDDQFSVERPDGSNFTLKIRSTKLEDSAMYFCASKTDNSNQPQHFGDGTRLSIL.

The CDR3 sequence is CASSSRPASGGEQYF. CDR3 bases: TGTGCCAGCAGCTCCCGCCCTGCTAGCGGGGGCGAGCAGTACTTC. This chain connects TRBV11-2 to TRBJ2-7, with 10 bases aligning to TRBD2. The CDR3 totals 15 residues. After removal of 4 bases from V and 6 bases from J, the junction contained 9 bases not matched to a gene. From germline, CDR1 is SGHAT and CDR2 FQNNGV.

With respect to this clonotype: A much larger clone lies a single base off, so this may be a read error. V is TRBV20-1 and J is TRBJ2-3; weak D call: TRBD1 (5 bases). Germline CDR1 reads DFQATT; CDR2 reads SNEGSKA (reference sequence). CDR3 length: 12 amino acids. CDR3 loop: CRARRTSDTQYF. In DNA, the CDR3 is TGCAGGGCTAGAAGGACATCAGATACGCAGTATTTT.

This clonotype was seen at least ten times. The V call is TRBV6-5, the J call TRBJ2-7; 8 bases line up with TRBD2. This CDR3 has 15 residues. Germline CDR1 is MNHEY and CDR2 is SVGAGI. V dropped 0 bases and J dropped 1; count of bases not matched to a gene: 2. CDR3 nucleotide sequence: TGTGCCAGCAGTTACTCTACTAGCGGTTCCTACGAGCAGTACTTC. Protein product: CASSYSTSGSYEQYF.

Comments on this clonotype: With a much larger clone just one base away, this may be a read error. The rearrangement uses TRBV6-5 and TRBJ2-1; no clear D gene. This CDR3 has 13 residues. Germline CDR1 MNHEY, CDR2 SVGAGI. In DNA, the CDR3 is TGTGTCAGCAGTGGTGGGGTAGGTGATGAGCAGTTCTTC. The encoded protein is CVSSGGVGDEQFF.

The gene calls are TRBV27 and TRBJ1-1; D ambiguous. In germline, CDR1 is MNHEY, CDR2 SMNVEV (reference sequence). Deletions cut 6 bases from V and 4 bases from J, with 6 bases between. This CDR3 has 11 amino acids. Here the CDR3 DNA reads TGTGCCAGCAGACAGAGCACTGAAGCTTTCTTT. It yields the protein CASRQSTEAFF.